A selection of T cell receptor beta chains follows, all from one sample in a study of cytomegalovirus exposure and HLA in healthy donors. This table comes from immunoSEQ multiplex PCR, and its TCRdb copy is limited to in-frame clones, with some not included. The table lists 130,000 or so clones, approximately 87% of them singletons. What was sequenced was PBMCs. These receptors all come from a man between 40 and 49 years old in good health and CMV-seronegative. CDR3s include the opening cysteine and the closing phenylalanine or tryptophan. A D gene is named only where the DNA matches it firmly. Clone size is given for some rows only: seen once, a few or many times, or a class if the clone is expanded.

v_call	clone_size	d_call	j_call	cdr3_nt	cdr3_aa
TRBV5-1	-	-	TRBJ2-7	TGCGCCAGCAGCGTCGACAGGTTCTCCTACGAGCAGTACTTC	CASSVDRFSYEQYF
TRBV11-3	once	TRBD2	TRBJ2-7	TGTGCCAGCAGCGGGCCCGGTACTAGCGGTGGCGAGCAGTACTTC	CASSGPGTSGGEQYF
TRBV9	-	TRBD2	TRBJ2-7	TGTGCCAGCAGCGTAGCTTCTACGACTAGCGGTCTCGGCGAGCAGTACTTC	CASSVASTTSGLGEQYF
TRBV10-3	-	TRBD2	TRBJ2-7	TGTGCCATCAGATCGAAAAATAGCGGGAGTCCCCCTAACGAGCAGTACTTC	CAIRSKNSGSPPNEQYF
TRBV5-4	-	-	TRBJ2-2	TGTGCCAGCAGCTTGGGGAGGCTGAACACCGGGGAGCTGTTTTTT	CASSLGRLNTGELFF
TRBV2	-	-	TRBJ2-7	TGTGCCAGCAGGGAGTCCCTGGCCTCCTCCTACGAGCAGTACTTC	CASRESLASSYEQYF
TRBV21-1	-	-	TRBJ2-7	TGTGCCAGCAGCATACCCCGACAGGGCGTTACCTACGAGCAGTACTTC	CASSIPRQGVTYEQYF
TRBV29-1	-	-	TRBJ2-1	TGCAGCGTTAAAGAGACACTCTACAATGAGCAGTTCTTC	CSVKETLYNEQFF
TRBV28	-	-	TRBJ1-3	TGTGCCAGCAGTTATCTGACAGGCGGAAACGCCATATATTTT	CASSYLTGGNAIYF
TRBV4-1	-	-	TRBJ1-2	TGCGCCAGCAGCCAAGTAGTCAACTATGGCTACACCTTC	CASSQVVNYGYTF
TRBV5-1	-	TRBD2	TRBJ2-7	TGCGCCAGCAGCCGCCGGGAGGGGATTAACTACGAGCAGTACTTC	CASSRREGINYEQYF
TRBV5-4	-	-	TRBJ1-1	TGTGCCAGCAGCTTAAGTTCAACAGTTGAAGCTTTCTTT	CASSLSSTVEAFF
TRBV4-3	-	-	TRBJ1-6	TGCGCCAGCAGCCAAGAGGAGGGAGGCTGGCCACCCCTCCACTTT	CASSQEEGGWPPLHF
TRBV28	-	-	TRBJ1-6	TGTGCCAGCCAACTGAAGGGGGATTCACCCCTCCACTTT	CASQLKGDSPLHF
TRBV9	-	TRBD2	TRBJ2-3	TGTGCCAGCAGCACCCAGCGGGGGCCGAGCACAGATACGCAGTATTTT	CASSTQRGPSTDTQYF
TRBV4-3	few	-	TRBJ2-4	TGCGCCAGCAGCCAAGATGTGGGCCGCCCTCGGTACTTC	CASSQDVGRPRYF
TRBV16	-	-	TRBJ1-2	TGTGCCAGCAGCCAGAGACAGGCACGTGGCTACACCTTC	CASSQRQARGYTF
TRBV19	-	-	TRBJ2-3	TGTGCCAGTAGTAAGGCGGGCAGAGATGCGCAGTATTTT	CASSKAGRDAQYF
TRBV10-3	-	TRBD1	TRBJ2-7	TGTGCCTTATCACCCCGTCAGGGGGCGACGATCGAGCAGTACTTC	CALSPRQGATIEQYF
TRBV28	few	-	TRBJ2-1	TGTGCCAGCAGTTTCACATGGGGCGGCTCCTACAATGAGCAGTTCTTC	CASSFTWGGSYNEQFF
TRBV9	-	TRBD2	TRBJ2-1	TGTGCCAGCAGCCCGACTAGCGGGTCCTACAATGAGCAGTTCTTC	CASSPTSGSYNEQFF
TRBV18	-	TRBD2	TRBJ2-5	TGTGCCAGCTCAACAGACGGGGGGATCTCCACGGAGACCCAGTACTTC	CASSTDGGISTETQYF